The 13 T cell receptor beta chains below all came from one sample that was sequenced in a study of T cells expressing NK-cell markers. TCRdb reprocessed the 5' RACE reads; each CDR3 protein has one entry and no DNA is given. This listing includes over 350,000 distinct CDR3 sequences. Sequencing input: blood T cells: a sorted CD56 or NKG2C T cell subset, CD4+ or CD8+ T cells, or bulk PBMC T cells (not recorded which). The receptors originated from a woman aged 45-65 years in good health.

The CDR3 loop reads CASSQDVHAFF. The chain links TRBV3-1 to TRBJ1-1. This CDR3 is 11 amino acids long. In germline, CDR1 is LGHDT, CDR2 YNNKEL (reference sequence). Using reference TRBV3-1 and TRBJ1-1 for the parts outside the CDR3, the full variable domain is DTAVSQTPKYLVTQMGNDKSIKCEQNLGHDTMYWYKQDSKKFLKIMFSYNNKELIINETVPNRFSPKSPDKAHLNLHINSLELGDSAVYFCASSQDVHAFFGQGTRLTVV.

The V call is TRBV28, the J call TRBJ1-1; checking the TCRdb D call of TRBD1 is not possible without DNA. This CDR3 has 12 residues. Looked up from germline, CDR1 is MDHEN and CDR2 is SYDVKM. The CDR3 region is CASSLGTREAFF.

The V and J genes are TRBV20-1 and TRBJ2-1. The CDR3 is 12 amino acids. Germline lookup yields CDR1 DFQATT and CDR2 SNEGSKA (reference sequence). Here the CDR3 reads CSASGSYNEQFF.

The rearrangement joins TRBV7-2 to TRBJ1-1; as DNA is missing, the TRBD1 call by TCRdb cannot be tested. CDR3 length: 15 amino acids. Per the germline V gene, CDR1 is SGHTA and CDR2 is FQGNSA. The chain's CDR3 is CASSPRTGSPTEAFF.

The genes are TRBV14 and TRBJ2-5; no DNA is available, so the TRBD2 call from TCRdb remains unchecked. CDR1 and CDR2 from the germline V gene are SGHDN and FVKESK. This CDR3 region has 15 residues. CDR3 in amino acids: CASSRASGRQETQYF.

The V call is TRBV4-2, the J call TRBJ2-7. From germline, CDR1 is LGHNA and CDR2 YNFKEQ. CDR3 size: 13 residues. CDR3 region: CASSQGRSYEQYF.

This chain joins TRBV12-3 or TRBV12-4 and TRBJ2-7; TCRdb's D call of TRBD2 is untestable without DNA. This CDR3 has 14 amino acids. CDR3 region: CASSGTSGSREQYF.

The V and J genes are TRBV5-1 and TRBJ2-6; TCRdb's assignment of TRBD1 cannot be checked, as there is no DNA. Looked up from germline, CDR1 is SGHRS and CDR2 is YFSETQ. The CDR3 has 16 residues. CDR3 residues: CASGPEGGSGANVLTF.

The chain employs TRBV29-1 and TRBJ1-1. Germline values: CDR1 SQVTM, CDR2 ANQGSEA. The CDR3 is made up of 13 amino acids. CDR3 in amino acids: CSVGGVLVTEAFF.

This chain joins TRBV7-2 and TRBJ2-7; TCRdb returns TRBD2, unconfirmable since there is no DNA. The CDR3 contains 15 residues. Germline values: CDR1 SGHTA, CDR2 FQGNSA. CDR3 amino acids: CASSPSLSGTLEQYF.

CDR3 amino acids: CASSLGLAGGLETQYF. The chain uses TRBV5-1 and TRBJ2-5; TCRdb gives TRBD2 as the D gene, but with no DNA this cannot be confirmed. Germline V gene sequence: CDR1 SGHRS, CDR2 YFSETQ. The CDR3 extends over 16 amino acids.

This sequence joins TRBV4-2 and TRBJ2-1; TCRdb's D call of TRBD2 is untestable without DNA. The CDR3 contains 17 residues. CDR1 and CDR2 from the germline V gene are LGHNA and YNFKEQ. The CDR3 here is CASSRWEGKLSYNEQFF.

The V and J genes are TRBV24-1 and TRBJ2-2. CDR1 and CDR2 from the germline V gene are KGHDR and SFDVKD. The CDR3 sequence is 12 residues long. CDR3 protein: CATSGEAGELFF.